A selection of T cell receptor beta chains follows, all from one sample in a study of regulatory T cells in long-lasting Graves disease. MiXCR was run by TCRdb on the multiplex PCR reads, yielding one entry per CDR3 protein. This sample has about 470,000 distinct CDR3 sequences, with 20% to 25% found just once. The sequencing here drew on peripheral blood mononuclear cells (PBMCs), taken when the disease was refractory, from a patient treated with antithyroid drugs. These TCRs come from a female donor with Graves disease. The CDR3 runs from the conserved cysteine through the conserved F or W. The D gene is left open where the match is weak. Size values are once, few and many counts, or a class for expanded clones, and some rows have none.

cdr3_aa	cdr3_nt	d_call	clone_size	v_call	j_call
CASGSGGPFEQFF	TGTGCCAGCGGTTCGGGGGGGCCCTTTGAGCAGTTCTTC	TRBD2	.	TRBV2	TRBJ2-1
CASSEDRGLIGNTIYF	TGTGCCAGCAGTGAGGATCGGGGGCTGATTGGAAACACCATATATTTT	.	.	TRBV2	TRBJ1-3
CASVVAGGLEHTGELFF	TGTGCCAGCGTGGTAGCGGGGGGGTTGGAACACACCGGGGAGCTGTTTTTT	TRBD2	.	TRBV6-1	TRBJ2-2
CASSPPDRRNEKLFF	TGTGCCAGCTCACCACCCGACAGGCGGAATGAAAAACTGTTTTTT	.	.	TRBV18	TRBJ1-4
CASSLGIGYSNQPQHF	TGTGCCAGCAGCTTAGGAATCGGTTATAGCAATCAGCCCCAGCATTTT	.	few	TRBV7-8	TRBJ1-5
CAWSAWGAPGNQPQHF	TGTGCCTGGAGTGCCTGGGGGGCGCCGGGCAATCAGCCCCAGCATTTT	.	.	TRBV30	TRBJ1-5
CASSRRDRDEQYF	TGCGCCAGCAGCCGCCGGGACAGGGATGAGCAGTACTTC	TRBD1	.	TRBV4-1	TRBJ2-7
CASSLRVAGDTQYF	TGTGCCAGCAGCCTCCGCGTCGCGGGAGATACGCAGTATTTT	.	.	TRBV9	TRBJ2-3
CSARDGRGTGANVLTF	TGCAGTGCTCGGGACGGCCGGGGGACGGGGGCCAACGTCCTGACTTTC	.	many	TRBV20-1	TRBJ2-6
CASSLSGSISEQYF	TGTGCCAGCAGCCTTAGCGGGAGTATCTCCGAGCAGTACTTC	TRBD2	many	TRBV12-3/TRBV12-4	TRBJ2-7
CASSESDKYGYTF	TGTGCCAGCAGTGAATCGGACAAGTATGGCTACACCTTC	.	many	TRBV6-1	TRBJ1-2
CASRGGPWNTEAFF	TGTGCCAGCAGAGGAGGGCCTTGGAACACTGAAGCTTTCTTT	.	.	TRBV6-1	TRBJ1-1
CASSLSGSATYEQYF	TGTGCCAGCAGTCTGTCTGGGTCGGCCACCTACGAGCAGTACTTC	.	few	TRBV6-1	TRBJ2-7
CASSPPGDQAFF	TGTGCCAGCAGCCCCCCGGGGGACCAAGCGTTCTTC	.	.	TRBV12-3/TRBV12-4	TRBJ2-1
CAWSVKSGRAEEQYF	TGTGCCTGGAGTGTAAAAAGCGGGAGGGCCGAAGAGCAGTACTTC	TRBD2	.	TRBV30	TRBJ2-7
CASSANRVVGNSPLHF	TGTGCCAGCAGTGCCAACAGGGTAGTTGGTAATTCACCCCTCCACTTT	.	few	TRBV13	TRBJ1-6
CASSVAQSTEAFF	TGTGCCAGCAGCGTAGCTCAGAGCACTGAAGCTTTCTTT	.	few	TRBV9	TRBJ1-1
CASSRQGINYGYTF	TGTGCCAGCAGTAGACAGGGGATCAACTATGGCTACACCTTC	TRBD1	many	TRBV12-3/TRBV12-4	TRBJ1-2
CASSLSQVNEQFF	TGTGCCAGCAGCTTAAGTCAGGTTAATGAGCAGTTCTTC	.	.	TRBV7-3	TRBJ2-1
CASSGATATQETRYF	TGTGCCAGCAGTGGGGCGACAGCAACGCAAGAGACCCGGTACTTC	.	.	TRBV6-2/TRBV6-3	TRBJ2-5
CASSSSTSGRAETQYF	TGTGCCAGCAGTTCCTCGACTAGCGGGAGGGCGGAGACCCAGTACTTC	TRBD2	.	TRBV7-3	TRBJ2-5
CATSETGGNEKLFF	TGTGCCACCAGCGAGACAGGGGGTAATGAAAAACTGTTTTTT	TRBD1	.	TRBV24-1	TRBJ1-4
CASSLGADSSNSPLHF	TGTGCCAGCAGCTTGGGGGCGGACAGCAGTAATTCACCCCTCCACTTT	.	.	TRBV5-4	TRBJ1-6
CASSSPGTAQQETQYF	TGTGCCAGCAGTTCGCCCGGGACAGCTCAACAAGAGACCCAGTACTTC	TRBD1	many	TRBV6-5	TRBJ2-5
CAISESWQGRDQPRHF	TGTGCCATCAGTGAGTCGTGGCAGGGAAGGGATCAGCCCCGGCATTTT	.	.	TRBV10-3	TRBJ1-5
CAISESRGVRTQYF	TGTGCCATCAGTGAGTCGAGGGGGGTTCGGACCCAGTACTTC	.	.	TRBV10-3	TRBJ2-5
CASSFAHSGGSYNEQFF	TGTGCCAGCAGCTTTGCTCATAGCGGGGGCTCCTACAATGAGCAGTTCTTC	TRBD2	few	TRBV7-9	TRBJ2-1
CARRGPGDTEAFF	TGTGCCCGCCGAGGACCTGGAGACACTGAAGCTTTCTTT	.	few	TRBV7-9	TRBJ1-1
CASSQGSYSGEETQYF	TGTGCCAGCAGCCAAGGGTCGTATAGCGGGGAGGAGACCCAGTACTTC	TRBD2	few	TRBV4-2	TRBJ2-5
CASSLDPGAYEQYF	TGTGCCAGCAGCTTAGACCCGGGAGCCTACGAGCAGTACTTC	.	.	TRBV7-9	TRBJ2-7
CASSTLSGGLLAKNIQYF	TGTGCCAGTAGTACCCTCTCGGGGGGACTGCTAGCCAAAAACATTCAGTACTTC	TRBD2	.	TRBV19	TRBJ2-4
CASSLVGNQETQYF	TGTGCCAGCAGTTTAGTGGGAAACCAAGAGACCCAGTACTTC	.	.	TRBV12-3/TRBV12-4	TRBJ2-5
CASLDGGAKVYGYTF	TGCGCCAGCCTCGACGGAGGGGCGAAGGTCTATGGCTACACCTTC	.	.	TRBV5-1	TRBJ1-2
CASSPTGSGRGYNEQFF	TGCGCCAGCAGTCCTACTGGTAGCGGGAGGGGGTACAATGAGCAGTTCTTC	TRBD2	.	TRBV10-2	TRBJ2-1
CASSHSYGANVLTF	TGCGCCAGCAGCCACTCGTACGGGGCCAACGTCCTGACTTTC	.	.	TRBV4-1	TRBJ2-6
CASSQGGNGYTF	TGTGCCAGCAGCCAAGGAGGCAATGGCTACACCTTC	.	few	TRBV14	TRBJ1-2
CASSLGLAGVNEQFF	TGCGCCAGCAGCTTGGGACTAGCGGGAGTGAATGAGCAGTTCTTC	TRBD2	few	TRBV5-1	TRBJ2-1
CSARVPDTQYF	TGCAGTGCTAGAGTCCCAGATACGCAGTATTTT	.	.	TRBV20-1	TRBJ2-3
CATSDVGTTADTQYF	TGTGCCACCAGTGATGTAGGGACTACAGCAGATACGCAGTATTTT	TRBD2	few	TRBV24-1	TRBJ2-3
CASSLGRGGYGYTF	TGTGCCAGCAGCTTGGGACGGGGAGGGTATGGCTACACCTTC	.	many	TRBV7-2	TRBJ1-2
CSVAFSDSGKQFF	TGCAGCGTCGCCTTTTCCGATAGTGGTAAGCAGTTCTTC	.	.	TRBV29-1	TRBJ2-1
CASSVGGNQFF	TGTGCCAGCAGCGTAGGGGGGAACCAGTTCTTC	.	few	TRBV9	TRBJ2-1
CATSEGTGPGETQYF	TGTGCCACCAGTGAGGGGACAGGGCCTGGAGAGACCCAGTACTTC	TRBD1	many	TRBV24-1	TRBJ2-5
CASSLARGWEKLFF	TGTGCCAGCAGCTTAGCCAGGGGTTGGGAAAAACTGTTTTTT	.	.	TRBV7-9	TRBJ1-4
CASSLPGQETQYF	TGTGCCAGCAGTTTGCCAGGGCAAGAGACCCAGTACTTC	.	many	TRBV28	TRBJ2-5
CASSPLGLAGTETQYF	TGTGCCAGCAGCCCGCTGGGACTAGCGGGAACAGAGACCCAGTACTTC	TRBD2	many	TRBV5-5	TRBJ2-5
CATSDLLAGNHSNYGYTF	TGTGCCACCAGTGATTTGTTGGCGGGCAACCACTCTAACTATGGCTACACCTTC	.	many	TRBV24-1	TRBJ1-2
CASSQEEGATEAFF	TGTGCCAGCAGCCAAGAAGAGGGGGCCACTGAAGCTTTCTTT	TRBD1	many	TRBV3-1	TRBJ1-1
CASSLEGDHQPQHF	TGTGCCAGCAGTTTGGAAGGGGATCATCAGCCCCAGCATTTT	.	many	TRBV28	TRBJ1-5
CASSWATGELFF	TGTGCCAGCAGCTGGGCGACCGGGGAGCTGTTTTTT	.	.	TRBV7-2	TRBJ2-2
CASSSGHEQYF	TGTGCCAGCAGTTCAGGGCACGAGCAGTACTTC	.	many	TRBV27	TRBJ2-7
CASGTGGEQYF	TGTGCCAGCGGGACAGGAGGCGAGCAGTACTTC	TRBD1	many	TRBV6-1	TRBJ2-7
CAFLGVDTQYF	TGTGCCTTCTTGGGGGTTGATACGCAGTATTTT	.	.	TRBV30	TRBJ2-3
CAISEGDNPYEQYF	TGTGCCATCAGTGAGGGAGACAATCCTTACGAGCAGTACTTC	.	.	TRBV10-3	TRBJ2-7
CASSDRDLYNEQFF	TGTGCCAGCAGTGACAGGGATCTATACAATGAGCAGTTCTTC	.	few	TRBV25-1	TRBJ2-1
CASVPPWGGAVTEAFF	TGTGCCAGCGTCCCTCCCTGGGGGGGGGCGGTTACTGAAGCTTTCTTT	.	.	TRBV7-2	TRBJ1-1
CASSYSRRRINSPLHF	TGTGCCAGCAGTTACTCGAGACGGAGGATAAATTCACCCCTCCACTTT	.	many	TRBV6-2/TRBV6-3	TRBJ1-6
CASSNVMNNPYNEQFF	TGTGCCAGCAGCAACGTAATGAACAACCCCTACAATGAGCAGTTCTTC	.	few	TRBV9	TRBJ2-1
CASSLSQGLGTEAFF	TGTGCCAGCAGTTTATCGCAGGGCTTGGGCACTGAAGCTTTCTTT	.	many	TRBV27	TRBJ1-1